Listed here are 18 T cell receptor beta chains from one sample, sequenced in a study of T cells in Graves' hyperthyroidism and ophthalmopathy. It was RNA transcripts that yielded the amplified TCR beta CDR3 regions. When the TCR CDR3 underwent first-round RT-PCR, the HTBI primer set was used. TCRdb re-analysed the multiplex PCR reads in MiXCR, keeping a single row per CDR3 protein. The repertoire consists of about 580,000 distinct CDR3 sequences, with just over 45% occurring once and the leading ten covering roughly 7.7%. Sample: peripheral blood or thyroid tissue (not recorded which). The origin of the receptors is a woman aged 18-30 years with Graves' hyperthyroidism.

Of note for this clonotype: A junction end diverges from the germline sequence, so it may reflect a read error. This sequence joins TRBV20-1 and TRBJ1-1; tentatively, D is TRBD1 (6 bases). The CDR3 is 8 amino acids. Germline V lookup: CDR1 DFQATT, CDR2 SNEGSKA (reference sequence). The CDR3 is CSASITGF. CDR3 bases: TGCAGTGCTAGCATAACAGGGTTT.

The DNA of the CDR3 is TGTGCCATCAGTGCCGGGGCCCTTTCCTACAATGAGCAGTTCTTC. This sequence encodes CAISAGALSYNEQFF. The rearrangement links TRBV10-3 to TRBJ2-1; D might be TRBD1 or TRBD2, each matching 5 bases. V lost 4 bases and J 1 base, leaving 11 bases between the germline ends. The CDR3 totals 15 residues. Germline CDR1 and CDR2: ENHRY and SYGVKD.

Regarding this clonotype: A much larger clone sits a single nucleotide away, making a read error possible. The rearrangement joins TRBV5-4 to TRBJ1-1; D might be TRBD1 (5 bases). The CDR3 runs 14 residues. The V gene's germline CDR1 is SGHNT and CDR2 YYREEE (reference sequence). DNA for the CDR3: TGTGCCAGCACCCTCCCGGGGGAGGACACTGGAGCTTTCTTT. This sequence encodes CASTLPGEDTGAFF.

This clonotype has a handful of counts. The chain uses TRBV29-1 and TRBJ1-2; possible D gene TRBD1, 6 bases. The CDR3 contains 11 residues. Germline V gene data show CDR1 as SQVTM and CDR2 as ANQGSEA. Trimming took 8 bases from V and 1 from J, leaving 8 bases between them. DNA of the CDR3: TGCAGCTGGACAGATAACTATGGCTACACCTTC. Translating it yields CSWTDNYGYTF.

The genes are TRBV2 and TRBJ1-6; unclear D gene. Deletions cut 6 bases from V and 9 bases from J, with 9 bases between. The length of the CDR3 is 12 residues. CDR1 is SNHLY, CDR2 FYNNEI, per germline. CDR3 DNA sequence: TGTGCCAGCAGAAAGGGTGGTTCACCCCTCCACTTT. This sequence encodes CASRKGGSPLHF.

This clonotype was found many times. This sequence joins TRBV20-1 and TRBJ2-7; 7 bases align to TRBD1. The CDR3 is made up of 19 amino acids. Germline V CDR1 and CDR2: DFQATT, SNEGSKA (reference sequence). Trimming removed 3 bases from V and 5 bases from J; junction bases left unmatched: 25. The CDR3 bases are TGCAGTGCTAGTAAGAACTCCGGGACAGCCCAGACCAGAAAGCACGAGCAGTACTTC. This gives the protein CSASKNSGTAQTRKHEQYF.

The gene calls are TRBV24-1 and TRBJ2-7; the match to TRBD2 covers 12 bases. CDR1 is KGHDR and CDR2 is SFDVKD in the germline V gene. There are 15 residues in the CDR3. The ends lost 5 bases at V and 5 bases at J; junction bases unmatched: 6. CDR3 coding DNA: TGTGCCACCAGTGCTTTAGGACTAGCGGGACACGAGCAGTACTTC. Its translation is CATSALGLAGHEQYF.

Points on this clonotype: An end of the junction does not agree with germline; a read error may underlie this. J is TRBJ2-5 and V is TRBV5-1, with TRBD1 as a possible D gene (5 bases). The CDR3 is made up of 15 amino acids. Germline CDR1 is SGHRS and CDR2 is YFSETQ. DNA of the CDR3: TGCGCCAGCAGCCCCCGCCTCAGACAGCAAGAGGCCCAGTACTTC. Its protein is CASSPRLRQQEAQYF.

In nucleotides, the CDR3 is TGTGCCACCAGTGCTAGACTAGCGGGAGTCGGGGAGACCCAGTACTTC. Protein product: CATSARLAGVGETQYF. The rearrangement uses TRBV24-1 and TRBJ2-5, with 12 nucleotides matching TRBD2. Germline CDR1 reads KGHDR; CDR2 reads SFDVKD. The CDR3 totals 16 residues. V lost 5 bases to trimming and J lost 5 bases; unmatched junction nucleotides: 8.

On this clonotype: This likely comes from a read error, as the CDR3 has no conserved phenylalanine or tryptophan at its end. The rearrangement uses TRBV7-8 and TRBJ1-6; 11 bases fit TRBD1. The CDR3 length is 22 residues. CDR1 and CDR2 (germline): SGHVS, FQNEAQ. The V gene end was trimmed by 1 base and the J gene end by 6 bases; junction bases not matched to a gene: 20. CDR3 coding DNA: TGTGCCAGCAGCTTAGTCGGGGGGCCGTATTCGAGGACAGGGGGCACTAATTCACCCCTCCACCTT. It is translated as CASSLVGGPYSRTGGTNSPLHL.

This chain's CDR3 is CASSLKGEPTGNEQYF. CDR3 coding DNA: TGTGCCAGCAGCTTAAAAGGCGAACCAACGGGCAATGAGCAGTACTTC. The V gene is TRBV7-8, the J gene TRBJ2-7, with D hard to call. Germline V gives CDR1 SGHVS, CDR2 FQNEAQ. The length of the CDR3 is 16 residues. The V and J ends lost 2 bases and 7 bases respectively, with 21 bases between them.

This CDR3 reads CASSLYPAWRDYGYTF. In nucleotides, the CDR3 is TGTGCCAGCAGCTTATACCCGGCCTGGCGGGACTATGGCTACACCTTC. The chain employs TRBV7-9 and TRBJ1-2; D gene unclear. The CDR3 covers 16 residues. Germline V CDR1 and CDR2: SEHNR, FQNEAQ (reference sequence). V shed 2 bases and J shed 3 bases, with 16 bases lying between them.

This clonotype was recorded many times. The chain has TRBV29-1 and TRBJ2-2, with 9 bases aligning to TRBD2. This CDR3 is 14 amino acids long. Germline CDR1 is SQVTM and CDR2 is ANQGSEA. Trimming took 3 bases from V and 3 from J; bases not matched to a gene: 2. In DNA, the CDR3 is TGCAGCGTTGAGGTAGCGGGAGACACCGGGGAGCTGTTTTTT. Protein: CSVEVAGDTGELFF.

The chain links TRBV20-1 to TRBJ1-2; 7 positions agree with TRBD1. The CDR3 extends over 16 amino acids. Per germline, CDR1 DFQATT and CDR2 SNEGSKA (reference sequence). V was pared by 5 bases and J by 6 bases, with 18 bases of the junction left unmatched. The DNA for the CDR3 is TGCAGTGCTCGAACAGTGGACAGGCTCTTAGGGGATGGCTACACCTTC. Protein: CSARTVDRLLGDGYTF.

This clonotype was observed many times. The rearrangement uses TRBV9 and TRBJ1-1; D unresolved. The CDR3 length is 15 residues. V shed 0 bases and J shed 1 base, with 10 bases lying between them. Germline values: CDR1 SGDLS, CDR2 YYNGEE. CDR3 amino acids: CASSVEGRGNTEAFF. CDR3 in DNA: TGTGCCAGCAGCGTAGAAGGGAGAGGGAACACTGAAGCTTTCTTT.

In regard to this clonotype: A much larger clone differs from this one at a single base, so this may be a read error. The V gene is TRBV6-6, the J gene TRBJ1-3; D unresolved. Germline CDR1 and CDR2: MNHNY and SVGAGI (reference sequence). The CDR3 is 15 residues long. In DNA form, the CDR3 reads TGTGCCAGCAGTGAATGGACGAGCTCTGGAGACACCATATATTTT. Translating gives CASSEWTSSGDTIYF.

This clonotype was seen repeatedly, ten times or more. The CDR3 loop is CASSLADWVTGANVLTF. In DNA, the CDR3 is TGTGCCAGCAGCTTGGCCGATTGGGTTACAGGGGCCAACGTCCTGACTTTC. The gene calls are TRBV5-8 and TRBJ2-6; no reliable D call. Per germline, CDR1 SGHTS and CDR2 YDEGEE. Trimming took off 0 bases at V and 4 bases at J, with 14 bases between the two ends. The CDR3 extends over 17 amino acids.

This clonotype was counted many times. This chain connects TRBV20-1 to TRBJ1-1; D is possibly TRBD1 (5 bases). The CDR3 spans 15 residues. Deletions cut 1 base from V and 1 base from J, with 13 bases between. Germline assignment: CDR1 DFQATT and CDR2 SNEGSKA (reference sequence). The CDR3 reads CSARGQTDTNTEAFF. The CDR3 DNA reads as TGCAGTGCTAGAGGGCAGACAGACACGAACACTGAAGCTTTCTTT.